The next 11 T cell receptor beta chains were all read from a single sample in a study of cytomegalovirus exposure and HLA in healthy donors. PCR primers comprised 60 Vbeta and 13 Jbeta primers. Using immunoSEQ multiplex PCR, the repertoire was profiled, and TCRdb retains in-frame clones only, with some absent. Counted here are roughly 150,000 clones, around three quarters occurring once; the ten biggest clones make up approximately 3.4%. The source material was PBMCs. These receptors came from a man between 40 and 49 years old in good health and CMV-seronegative.

This clone has more than one count but fewer than ten. The V call is TRBV7-8, the J call TRBJ1-3, with TRBD1 matching 7 bases. Germline CDR1 SGHVS, CDR2 FQNEAQ. The V gene end was trimmed by 2 bases and the J gene end by 0 bases; junction bases not matched to a gene: 7. The length of the CDR3 is 17 residues. The chain's CDR3 is CASSLRTGPFSGNTIYF. As DNA, the CDR3 is TGTGCCAGCAGCTTACGGACAGGACCCTTCTCTGGAAACACCATATATTTT.

This chain connects TRBV19 to TRBJ2-5; TRBD2 matches at 10 bases. The CDR3 is made up of 16 amino acids. Germline V CDR1 and CDR2: LNHDA, SQIVND (reference sequence). Trimming removed 5 bases from V and 1 base from J; junction bases left unmatched: 7. The CDR3 DNA reads TGTGCCAGTAGTCGGGAAGGGACTAGCGTCCAAGAGACCCAGTACTTC. Translation gives CASSREGTSVQETQYF.

CDR3 residues: CASSRGSASSYEQYF. Here the CDR3 DNA reads TGTGCCAGCAGCCGGGGTTCTGCCAGCTCCTACGAGCAGTACTTC. The chain recombines TRBV13 with TRBJ2-7; maybe TRBD2 (5 bases). V lost 5 bases to trimming and J lost 0 bases, with 14 bases between them. CDR1 PRHDT and CDR2 FYEKMQ come from the germline V gene (reference sequence). The CDR3 totals 15 residues.

The V call is TRBV5-4, the J call TRBJ2-7, with 9 bases that match TRBD1. The CDR3 is made up of 14 amino acids. Per the germline V gene, CDR1 is SGHNT and CDR2 is YYREEE (reference sequence). The J segment lost 4 bases and the V segment lost 2 bases, leaving 4 bases of the junction unmatched. The CDR3 spells CASSFSQGAYEQYF. The CDR3 nucleotides read TGTGCCAGCAGCTTCTCACAGGGGGCGTACGAGCAGTACTTC.

J is TRBJ1-1 and V is TRBV5-1, with 9 positions matching TRBD1. The CDR3 is made up of 14 amino acids. Germline lookup yields CDR1 SGHRS and CDR2 YFSETQ. V was clipped by 4 bases and J by 3 bases; unmatched bases: 4. CDR3 protein: CASSVGQGYTEAFF. DNA for the CDR3: TGCGCCAGCAGCGTGGGACAGGGTTACACTGAAGCTTTCTTT.

Only a few counts were recorded for this clone. This sequence joins TRBV6-6 and TRBJ2-1; 12 nucleotides align to TRBD2. Germline trimming cut 5 bases from V and 2 bases from J; bases unmatched to any gene: 4. The CDR3 is 16 residues long. Germline CDR1 MNHNY, CDR2 SVGAGI (reference sequence). CDR3 nucleotides: TGTGCCAGCAGTGCTCTAGCGGGAGGGACCTACAATGAGCAGTTCTTC. Protein: CASSALAGGTYNEQFF.

V and J are TRBV6-6 and TRBJ2-1; D gene unclear. The CDR3 runs 14 residues. Trimming shortened V by 2 bases and J by 5 bases, and 10 bases separated the two germline ends. Germline V lookup: CDR1 MNHNY, CDR2 SVGAGI (reference sequence). In DNA form, the CDR3 reads TGTGCCAGCAGTTACATGGCCGAAGACAATGAGCAGTTCTTC. Residues: CASSYMAEDNEQFF.

The chain links TRBV30 to TRBJ1-3; D remains unclear. CDR1 GTSNPN and CDR2 SVGIG come from the germline V gene (reference sequence). This CDR3 has 13 amino acids. V shed 0 bases and J shed 4 bases, with 7 bases lying between them. DNA for the CDR3: TGTGCCTGGAGTGTAGCGGAGGGAAACACCATATATTTT. This encodes CAWSVAEGNTIYF.

The CDR3 bases are TGTGCCACCGGGACAGCACTCAATCAGCCCCAGCATTTT. Residues: CATGTALNQPQHF. The chain carries TRBV15 and TRBJ1-5; TRBD1 agrees at 7 bases. The germline CDR1 and CDR2 sequences are LNHNV and YYDKDF (reference sequence). The CDR3 is 13 residues long. Trimming removed 8 bases from V and 3 bases from J; junction bases left unmatched: 4.

V is TRBV5-6 and J is TRBJ2-5; D is perhaps TRBD2 (5 bases). Trimming left V 8 bases short and J 9 bases short, with 23 bases between. Germline-derived CDR1 and CDR2 are SGHDT and YYEEEE. This CDR3 is 14 amino acids long. The CDR3 protein is CASAPGLEAAPQYF. The CDR3 DNA follows: TGTGCCAGTGCCCCGGGTTTGGAGGCAGCACCCCAGTACTTC.

The chain is built from TRBV5-1 and TRBJ2-1, with D perhaps TRBD2 (6 bases). Looked up from germline, CDR1 is SGHRS and CDR2 is YFSETQ. This CDR3 has 15 residues. V lost 0 bases and J lost 4, with 11 bases in between. The CDR3 DNA sequence: TGCGCCAGCAGCTTGGTGCCGGGGACTTACAATGAGCAGTTCTTC. It specifies CASSLVPGTYNEQFF.